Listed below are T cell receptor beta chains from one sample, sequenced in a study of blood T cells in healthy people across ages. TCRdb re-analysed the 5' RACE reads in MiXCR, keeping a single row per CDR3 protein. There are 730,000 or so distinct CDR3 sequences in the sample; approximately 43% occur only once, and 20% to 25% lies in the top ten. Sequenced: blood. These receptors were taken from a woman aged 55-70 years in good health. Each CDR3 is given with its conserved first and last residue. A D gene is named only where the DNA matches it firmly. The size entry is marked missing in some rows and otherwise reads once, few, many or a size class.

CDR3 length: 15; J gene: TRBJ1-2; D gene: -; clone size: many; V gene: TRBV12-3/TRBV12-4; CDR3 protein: CASSLVRGRWSGYTF; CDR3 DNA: TGTGCCAGCAGTTTAGTGAGGGGACGATGGAGTGGCTACACCTTC
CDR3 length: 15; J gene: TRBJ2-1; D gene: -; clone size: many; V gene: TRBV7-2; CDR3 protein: CASSLVGGPYNEQFF; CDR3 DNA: TGTGCCAGCAGCTTAGTCGGAGGCCCCTACAATGAGCAGTTCTTC
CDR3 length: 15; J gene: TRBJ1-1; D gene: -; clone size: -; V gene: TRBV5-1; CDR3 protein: CASSTRPMRGTEAFF; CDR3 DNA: TGCGCCAGCAGCACCCGGCCCATGAGGGGCACTGAAGCTTTCTTT
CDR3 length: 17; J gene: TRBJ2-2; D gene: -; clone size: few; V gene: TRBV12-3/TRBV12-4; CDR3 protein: CASSVGTAVGGTGELFF; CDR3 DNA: TGTGCCAGCAGTGTAGGGACCGCCGTCGGGGGCACCGGGGAGCTGTTTTTT
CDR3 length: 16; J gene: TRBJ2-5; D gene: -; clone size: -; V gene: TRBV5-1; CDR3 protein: CAGSSWLRGKQETQYF; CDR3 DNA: TGCGCCGGCAGCTCCTGGCTGAGGGGAAAACAAGAGACCCAGTACTTC
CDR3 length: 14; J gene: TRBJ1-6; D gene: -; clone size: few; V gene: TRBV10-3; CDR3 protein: CAISGPDGNSPLHF; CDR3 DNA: TGTGCCATCAGTGGGCCGGACGGGAATTCACCCCTCCACTTT
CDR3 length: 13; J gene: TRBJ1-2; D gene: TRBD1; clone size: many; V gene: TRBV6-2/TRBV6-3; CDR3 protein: CASNPTGNYGYTF; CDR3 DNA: TGTGCCAGCAATCCGACAGGGAACTATGGCTACACCTTC
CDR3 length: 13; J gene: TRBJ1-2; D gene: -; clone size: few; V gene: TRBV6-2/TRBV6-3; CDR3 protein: CASRPGTNYGYTF; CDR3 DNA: TGTGCCAGCAGGCCCGGTACGAACTATGGCTACACCTTC
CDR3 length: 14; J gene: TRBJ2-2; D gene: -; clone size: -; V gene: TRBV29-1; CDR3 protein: CSVDFQTATGELFF; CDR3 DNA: TGCAGCGTTGATTTTCAGACAGCCACCGGGGAGCTGTTTTTT
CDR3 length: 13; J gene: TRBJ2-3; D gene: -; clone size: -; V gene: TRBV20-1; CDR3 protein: CSARDPQADTQYF; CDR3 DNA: TGCAGTGCTAGAGATCCTCAGGCAGATACGCAGTATTTT
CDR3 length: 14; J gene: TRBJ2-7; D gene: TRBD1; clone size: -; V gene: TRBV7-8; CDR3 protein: CVSSPDRITYEQYF; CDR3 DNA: TGTGTCAGCAGTCCGGACAGGATCACCTACGAGCAGTACTTC
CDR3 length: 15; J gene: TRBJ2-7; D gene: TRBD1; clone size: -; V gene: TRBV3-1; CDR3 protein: CASSQTETGLYEQYF; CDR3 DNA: TGTGCCAGCAGCCAAACGGAGACAGGGCTCTACGAGCAGTACTTC
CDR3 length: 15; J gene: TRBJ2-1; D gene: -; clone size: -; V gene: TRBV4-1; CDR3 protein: CASSQDKASYNEQFF; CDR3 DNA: TGCGCCAGCAGCCAAGATAAGGCCTCCTACAATGAGCAGTTCTTC
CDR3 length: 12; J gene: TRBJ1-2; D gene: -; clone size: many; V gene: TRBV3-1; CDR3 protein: CASSTQSYGYTF; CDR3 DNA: TGTGCCAGCAGCACTCAGAGCTATGGCTACACCTTC
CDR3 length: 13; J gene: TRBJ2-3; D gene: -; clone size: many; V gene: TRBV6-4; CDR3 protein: CAGPGGSTDTQYF; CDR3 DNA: TGTGCCGGCCCTGGAGGGAGCACAGATACGCAGTATTTT
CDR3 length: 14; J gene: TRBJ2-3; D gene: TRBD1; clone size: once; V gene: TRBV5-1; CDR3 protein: CASRTGTDTDTQYF; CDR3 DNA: TGCGCCAGCAGAACCGGGACAGACACAGATACGCAGTATTTT
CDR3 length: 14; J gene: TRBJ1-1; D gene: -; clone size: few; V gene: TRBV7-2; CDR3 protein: CASSPDSLNTEAFF; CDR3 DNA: TGTGCCAGCAGCCCAGACAGCCTGAACACTGAAGCTTTCTTT
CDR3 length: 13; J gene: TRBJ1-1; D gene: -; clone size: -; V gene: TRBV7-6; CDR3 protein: CASSYFRTTEAFF; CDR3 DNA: TGTGCCAGCAGCTACTTCCGAACGACTGAAGCTTTCTTT
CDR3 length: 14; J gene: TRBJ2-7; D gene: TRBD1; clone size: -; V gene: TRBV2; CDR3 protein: CASRRGQAGNEQYF; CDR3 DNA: TGTGCCAGCAGGAGGGGACAGGCGGGCAACGAGCAGTACTTC
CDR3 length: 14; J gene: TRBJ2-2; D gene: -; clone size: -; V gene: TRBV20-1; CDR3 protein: CSARGPRDTGELFF; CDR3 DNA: TGCAGTGCTCGTGGGCCGCGGGACACCGGGGAGCTGTTTTTT
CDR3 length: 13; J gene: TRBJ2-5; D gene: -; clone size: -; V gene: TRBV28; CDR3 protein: CASSVINGGSSYF; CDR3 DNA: TGTGCCAGCAGTGTAATCAATGGCGGGTCGTCGTACTTC
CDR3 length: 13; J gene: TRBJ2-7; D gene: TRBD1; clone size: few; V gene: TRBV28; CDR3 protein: CASSPGGYYEQYF; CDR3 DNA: TGTGCCAGCAGCCCAGGGGGTTACTACGAGCAGTACTTC
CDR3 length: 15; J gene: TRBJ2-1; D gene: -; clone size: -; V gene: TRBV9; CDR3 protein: CASSVGDNSYNEQFF; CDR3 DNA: TGTGCCAGCAGCGTAGGTGACAACTCCTACAATGAGCAGTTCTTC
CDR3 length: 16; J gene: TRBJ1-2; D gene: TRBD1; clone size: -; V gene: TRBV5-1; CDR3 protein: CASSLEGQNLGYGYTF; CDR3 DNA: TGCGCCAGCAGCTTGGAGGGACAGAATCTAGGCTATGGCTACACCTTC
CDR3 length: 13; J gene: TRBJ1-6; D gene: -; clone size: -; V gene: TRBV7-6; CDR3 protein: CASSSRGSSPLHF; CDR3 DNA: TGTGCCAGCAGCAGCAGGGGAAGCTCACCCCTCCACTTT
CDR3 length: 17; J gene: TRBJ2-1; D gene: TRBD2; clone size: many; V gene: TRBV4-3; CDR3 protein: CASSQEIAAGARNEQFF; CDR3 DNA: TGCGCCAGCAGCCAAGAGATAGCGGCGGGAGCGAGGAATGAGCAGTTCTTC
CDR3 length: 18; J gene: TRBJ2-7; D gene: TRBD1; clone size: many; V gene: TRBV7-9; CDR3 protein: CASSLGPRPGQATYEQYF; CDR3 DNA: TGTGCCAGCAGCTTAGGGCCCCGGCCGGGACAGGCCACCTACGAGCAGTACTTC
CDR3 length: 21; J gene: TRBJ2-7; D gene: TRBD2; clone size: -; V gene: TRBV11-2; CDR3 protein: CASSLGSGLRLAGGGPDEQYF; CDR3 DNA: TGTGCCAGCAGCTTAGGGTCGGGTCTGAGGCTAGCGGGAGGGGGCCCCGACGAGCAGTACTTC
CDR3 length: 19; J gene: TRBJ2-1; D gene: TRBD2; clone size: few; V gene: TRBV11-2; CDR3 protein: CASSERGGTSGPSYNEQFF; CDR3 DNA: TGTGCCAGCAGCGAGAGAGGTGGGACTAGCGGGCCCTCCTACAATGAGCAGTTCTTC
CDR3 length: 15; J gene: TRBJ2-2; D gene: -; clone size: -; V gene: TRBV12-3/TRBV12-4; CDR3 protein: CASSLSQANTGELFF; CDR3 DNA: TGTGCCAGCAGTTTAAGTCAAGCGAACACCGGGGAGCTGTTTTTT
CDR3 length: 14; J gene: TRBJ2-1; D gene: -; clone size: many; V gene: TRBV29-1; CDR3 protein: CSVAGQSTYNEQFF; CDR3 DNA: TGCAGCGTTGCCGGCCAATCAACCTACAATGAGCAGTTCTTC
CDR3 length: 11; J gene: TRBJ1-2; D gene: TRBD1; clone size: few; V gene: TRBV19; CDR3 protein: CASGTGDGYTF; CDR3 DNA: TGTGCCAGTGGGACAGGTGATGGCTACACCTTC
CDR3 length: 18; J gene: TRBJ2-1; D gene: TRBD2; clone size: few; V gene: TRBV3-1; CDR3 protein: CASSQDRGRAMRYNEQFF; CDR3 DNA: TGTGCCAGCAGCCAAGATCGCGGGAGGGCCATGAGATACAATGAGCAGTTCTTC
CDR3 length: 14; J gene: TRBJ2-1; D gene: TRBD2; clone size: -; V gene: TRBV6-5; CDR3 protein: CASERGGSYNEQFF; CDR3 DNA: TGTGCCAGCGAGCGGGGGGGCTCCTACAATGAGCAGTTCTTC
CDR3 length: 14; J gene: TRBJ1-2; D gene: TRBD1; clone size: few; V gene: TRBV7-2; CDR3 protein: CASSSDRGRGGYTF; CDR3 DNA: TGTGCCAGCAGCTCCGACAGGGGGCGAGGTGGCTACACCTTC